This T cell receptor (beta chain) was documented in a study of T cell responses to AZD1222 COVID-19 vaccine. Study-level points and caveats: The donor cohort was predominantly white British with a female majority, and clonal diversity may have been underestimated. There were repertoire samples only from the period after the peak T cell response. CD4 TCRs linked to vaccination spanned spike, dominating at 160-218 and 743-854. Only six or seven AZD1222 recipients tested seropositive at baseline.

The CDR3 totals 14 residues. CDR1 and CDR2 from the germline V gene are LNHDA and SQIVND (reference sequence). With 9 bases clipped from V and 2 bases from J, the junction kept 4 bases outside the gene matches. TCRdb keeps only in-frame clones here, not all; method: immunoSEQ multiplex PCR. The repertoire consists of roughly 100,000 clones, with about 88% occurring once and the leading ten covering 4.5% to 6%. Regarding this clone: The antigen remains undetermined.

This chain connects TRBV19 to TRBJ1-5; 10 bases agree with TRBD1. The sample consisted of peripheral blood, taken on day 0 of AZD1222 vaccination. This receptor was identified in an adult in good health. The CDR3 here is CASSGTGGNQPQHF. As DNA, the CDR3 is TGTGCCAGCTCTGGGACAGGGGGCAATCAGCCCCAGCATTTT.